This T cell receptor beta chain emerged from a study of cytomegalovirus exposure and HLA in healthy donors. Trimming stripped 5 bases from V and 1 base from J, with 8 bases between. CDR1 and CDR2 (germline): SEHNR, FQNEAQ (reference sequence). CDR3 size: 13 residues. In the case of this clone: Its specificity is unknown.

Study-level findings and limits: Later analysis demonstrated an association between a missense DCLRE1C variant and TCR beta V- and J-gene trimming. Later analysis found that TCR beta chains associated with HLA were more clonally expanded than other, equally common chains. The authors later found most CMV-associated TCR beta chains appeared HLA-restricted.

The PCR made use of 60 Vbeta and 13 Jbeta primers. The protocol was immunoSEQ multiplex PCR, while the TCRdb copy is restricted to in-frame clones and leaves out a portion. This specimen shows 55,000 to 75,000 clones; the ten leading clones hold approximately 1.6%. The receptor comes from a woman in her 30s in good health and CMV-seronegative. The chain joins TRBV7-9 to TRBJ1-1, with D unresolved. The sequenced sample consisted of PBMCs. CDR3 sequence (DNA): TGTGCCAGCAGCATGGACTGGAACACTGAAGCTTTCTTT. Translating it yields CASSMDWNTEAFF. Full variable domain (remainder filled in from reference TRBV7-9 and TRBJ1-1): DTGVSQNPRHKITKRGQNVTFRCDPISEHNRLYWYRQTLGQGPEFLTYFQNEAQLEKSRLLSDRFSAERPKGSFSTLEIQRTEQGDSAMYLCASSMDWNTEAFFGQGTRLTVV.